The 30 T cell receptor beta chains below all came from one sample that was sequenced in a study of blood T cell repertoires in COVID-19. Clones were read by immunoSEQ multiplex PCR, and TCRdb kept only the in-frame ones, dropping some. The sample records 250,000 to 300,000 clones, 85% to 90% being singletons. The sequenced sample was peripheral blood. These receptor sequences come from a man younger than 35 with active or convalescent COVID-19.

V usage is TRBV7-6 and J usage is TRBJ2-5; D is unresolved. CDR1 and CDR2 from the germline V gene are SGHVS and FNYEAQ. This CDR3 spans 16 amino acids. Deletions cut 2 bases from V and 0 bases from J, with 13 bases between. CDR3 loop: CASSLRPPRDQETQYF. The CDR3, as DNA: TGTGCCAGCAGCTTACGTCCCCCTCGAGACCAAGAGACCCAGTACTTC.

The chain combines TRBV24-1 with TRBJ2-7; 8 positions agree with TRBD1. After removal of 5 bases from V and 2 bases from J, the junction contained 7 bases not matched to a gene. Germline values: CDR1 KGHDR, CDR2 SFDVKD. The CDR3 is 15 residues long. The CDR3 reads CATSGGDRSTYEQYF. The CDR3, as DNA: TGTGCCACCAGTGGAGGGGACAGGTCTACCTACGAGCAGTACTTC.

This clone occurred once. The chain links TRBV28 to TRBJ1-1; D not resolved. CDR3 length: 12 residues. Germline CDR1 and CDR2: MDHEN and SYDVKM. V was trimmed by 2 bases and J by 4 bases, leaving 5 bases between them. CDR3 sequence: CASSLRGTEAFF. CDR3 in DNA: TGTGCCAGCAGTTTACGAGGCACTGAAGCTTTCTTT.

The chain has TRBV6-4 and TRBJ2-7, with TRBD2 matching 13 bases. This CDR3 is built from 15 residues. In germline, CDR1 is MRHNA, CDR2 SNTAGT. J was trimmed by 5 bases and V by 6 bases; bases with no gene match: 7. This CDR3 reads CASSSRGLAGNEQYF. CDR3 DNA sequence: TGTGCCAGCAGCAGTAGGGGACTAGCGGGAAACGAGCAGTACTTC.

The gene calls are TRBV14 and TRBJ1-4; D perhaps matches TRBD1 (5 bases). There are 15 residues in the CDR3. In germline, CDR1 is SGHDN, CDR2 FVKESK. Trimming stripped 3 bases from V and 0 bases from J, with 8 bases between. CDR3 loop: CASSQEGTTNEKLFF. The DNA for the CDR3 is TGTGCCAGCAGCCAGGAGGGGACAACTAATGAAAAACTGTTTTTT.

This chain connects TRBV9 to TRBJ1-1; D is possibly TRBD1 (5 bases). This CDR3 region has 14 residues. The ends were cut back, 2 bases at V and 3 bases at J, with 11 bases in the middle. The V gene's germline CDR1 is SGDLS and CDR2 YYNGEE. CDR3 sequence reads: CASSVGGKDTEAFF. The CDR3 region has the DNA TGTGCCAGCAGCGTCGGGGGGAAGGACACTGAAGCTTTCTTT.

The sample holds many counts of this clone. The CDR3 sequence is CASSDSGNTGELFF. For the CDR3, the DNA is TGTGCCAGCAGCGATAGCGGGAACACCGGGGAGCTGTTTTTT. V is TRBV7-3 and J is TRBJ2-2; possibly TRBD2 for D (6 bases). CDR1 and CDR2 (germline): SGHTA, FQGTGA. The V end lost 5 bases, the J end lost 1 base, and 8 bases lay between the germline ends. CDR3 length equals 14 residues.

V gene TRBV2 combines with J gene TRBJ1-2, with D uncertain. Deletions cut 2 bases from V and 8 bases from J, with 12 bases between. Germline V gene sequence: CDR1 SNHLY, CDR2 FYNNEI. The CDR3 contains 13 residues. CDR3 loop: CASSEIWARGYTF. The CDR3 region has the DNA TGTGCCAGCAGTGAAATCTGGGCCCGGGGCTACACCTTC.

The genes are TRBV5-4 and TRBJ2-7, with 7 bases identical to TRBD2. This CDR3 spans 13 amino acids. Germline lookup yields CDR1 SGHNT and CDR2 YYREEE (reference sequence). V shed 0 bases, J shed 5 bases, and the junction held 2 bases outside the gene matches. CDR3 nucleotides: TGTGCCAGCAGCTTGGTTGGGGGGGACGAGCAGTACTTC. It is translated as CASSLVGGDEQYF.

The count of this clone is one. V usage is TRBV28 and J usage is TRBJ2-3, with unresolved D. Trimming left V 2 bases short and J 6 bases short, with 12 bases between. Germline values: CDR1 MDHEN, CDR2 SYDVKM. This CDR3 is built from 14 residues. The CDR3 protein is CASSLQLDEDTQYF. The CDR3 DNA follows: TGTGCCAGCAGTTTACAGCTAGATGAGGATACGCAGTATTTT.

The chain uses TRBV12-5 and TRBJ1-2; TRBD1 matches at 8 bases. Germline V gene sequence: CDR1 LGHNT, CDR2 FRNRAP. The CDR3 is made up of 15 amino acids. J was trimmed by 3 bases and V by 6 bases; bases with no gene match: 9. The CDR3 loop is CASGRTGNPYYGYTF. In nucleotides, the CDR3 is TGTGCTAGTGGCAGGACAGGGAATCCGTACTATGGCTACACCTTC.

The gene calls are TRBV28 and TRBJ1-5; D call uncertain. V was trimmed by 5 bases and J by 4 bases, leaving 12 bases between them. Germline assignment: CDR1 MDHEN and CDR2 SYDVKM. This CDR3 has 14 amino acids. The CDR3 here is CASSTEQLNQPQHF. The CDR3 DNA reads as TGTGCCAGCAGTACAGAGCAGTTAAATCAGCCCCAGCATTTT. Full variable domain (remainder filled in from reference TRBV28 and TRBJ1-5): DVKVTQSSRYLVKRTGEKVFLECVQDMDHENMFWYRQDPGLGLRLIYFSYDVKMKEKGDIPEGYSVSREKKERFSLILESASTNQTSMYLCASSTEQLNQPQHFGDGTRLSIL.

This chain links TRBV5-5 with TRBJ2-7; 7 positions agree with TRBD2. The germline gives CDR1 SGHKS, CDR2 YYEKEE (reference sequence). V shed 4 bases and J 2 bases; nucleotides not matched to a gene: 15. There are 17 residues in the CDR3. CDR3 coding DNA: TGTGCCAGCAGCCCCGTCGCTAGTGGGGGACTACCCTACGAGCAGTACTTC. This sequence encodes CASSPVASGGLPYEQYF.

V gene TRBV7-9 combines with J gene TRBJ1-1, with D unclear. V shed 4 bases and J shed 7 bases, with 19 bases lying between them. The CDR3 loop spans 15 amino acids. CDR1 is SEHNR, CDR2 FQNEAQ, per germline (reference sequence). CDR3 DNA sequence: TGTGCCAGCAGCTCCACAGTCAATATGAACTTTGAAGCTTTCTTT. Amino acids: CASSSTVNMNFEAFF.

The chain is built from TRBV3-1 (or the pseudogene TRBV3-2) and TRBJ2-5; 11 nucleotides agree with TRBD2. In germline, CDR1 is LGHDT, CDR2 YNNKEL (reference sequence). The V gene end was trimmed by 2 bases and the J gene end by 3 bases; junction bases not matched to a gene: 2. This CDR3 has 15 amino acids. The DNA for the CDR3 is TGTGCCAGCAGCCAACTAGCGGGAGGAAAAGAGACCCAGTACTTC. This sequence encodes CASSQLAGGKETQYF.

This chain links TRBV2 with TRBJ2-5; a possible D gene is TRBD1 (6 bases). V was trimmed by 4 bases and J by 2 bases, leaving 8 bases between them. Germline values: CDR1 SNHLY, CDR2 FYNNEI. CDR3 length: 13 residues. This chain's CDR3 is CASSGTEQETQYF. The DNA for the CDR3 is TGTGCCAGCAGTGGGACAGAGCAAGAGACCCAGTACTTC.

The chain recombines TRBV27 with TRBJ2-2, with 7 nucleotides matching TRBD1. CDR3 length: 15 residues. V trimming: 6 bases; J trimming: 5 bases; junction bases outside the gene matches: 9. CDR1 is MNHEY and CDR2 is SMNVEV in the germline V gene (reference sequence). CDR3 coding DNA: TGTGCCAGCAGCATGACGACAGGGTTGACCGGGGAGCTGTTTTTT. Amino acids: CASSMTTGLTGELFF.

The chain is built from TRBV28 and TRBJ1-5; D gene unclear. Trimming took off 6 bases at V and 4 bases at J, with 16 bases between the two ends. Germline-derived CDR1 and CDR2 are MDHEN and SYDVKM. The length of the CDR3 is 15 residues. The DNA for the CDR3 is TGTGCCAGCAGGAACGCCGAAAGAGTTAATCAGCCCCAGCATTTT. This sequence encodes CASRNAERVNQPQHF.

The V gene is TRBV13, the J gene TRBJ1-3; TRBD1 might be the D (6 bases). Germline loops: CDR1 PRHDT, CDR2 FYEKMQ (reference sequence). V gave up 7 bases and J gave up 4 bases, with 14 bases separating them. The CDR3 is 14 amino acids. The CDR3 reads CASTARGYGNTIYF. The CDR3 DNA is TGTGCCAGCACCGCCAGGGGTTACGGAAACACCATATATTTT.

The chain is built from TRBV6-5 and TRBJ1-3, with D unclear. The germline V and J ends were trimmed by 5 bases and 1 base, with 9 bases remaining between them. The CDR3 loop spans 14 amino acids. Germline CDR1 reads MNHEY; CDR2 reads SVGAGI. The CDR3 coding sequence is TGTGCCAGCAGTCGTAGCATTTCTGGAAACACCATATATTTT. Protein sequence: CASSRSISGNTIYF.

There are a few counts of this clone. This chain links TRBV7-3 with TRBJ2-3; unclear D gene. Trimming stripped 1 base from V and 0 bases from J, with 5 bases between. The CDR3 has 14 residues. The germline CDR1 and CDR2 sequences are SGHTA and FQGTGA. The CDR3 nucleotides are TGTGCCAGCAGCTTAAGTCTTAGCACAGATACGCAGTATTTT. Protein: CASSLSLSTDTQYF.

This chain connects TRBV7-3 to TRBJ2-3, with TRBD1 identical over 7 bases. The germline V gene encodes CDR1 SGHTA and CDR2 FQGTGA. Trimming took 5 bases from V and 6 from J; bases not matched to a gene: 11. The CDR3 length is 15 residues. CDR3 in DNA: TGTGCCAGCAGCCCAGGGGACAGCTCAGGCGATACGCAGTATTTT. As protein: CASSPGDSSGDTQYF.

V usage is TRBV28 and J usage is TRBJ1-6; D is possibly TRBD1 (6 bases). CDR3 length: 15 amino acids. Germline V lookup: CDR1 MDHEN, CDR2 SYDVKM. This chain's CDR3 is CGAGVLGSYNSPLHF. CDR3 in DNA: TGTGGAGCAGGGGTCCTCGGCTCCTATAATTCACCCCTCCACTTT.

The chain couples TRBV18 to TRBJ1-1, with D uncertain. V was clipped by 6 bases and J by 0 bases, with 23 bases between them. From germline, CDR1 is KGHSH and CDR2 LQKENI. This CDR3 is built from 18 residues. This chain's CDR3 is CASSESWFLNPMNTEAFF. CDR3 nucleotides: TGTGCCAGCTCCGAATCCTGGTTTCTCAACCCTATGAACACTGAAGCTTTCTTT.

The CDR3 DNA follows: TGTGCCACCAGAAGCGGACAGGGGGCGGCAAAACTGTTTTTT. This encodes CATRSGQGAAKLFF. The chain links TRBV19 to TRBJ1-4, with TRBD1 matching 11 bases. J was trimmed by 10 bases and V by 10 bases; bases with no gene match: 11. The CDR3 is 14 amino acids. Germline CDR1 LNHDA, CDR2 SQIVND (reference sequence).

The gene calls are TRBV7-2 and TRBJ2-3; 9 nucleotides agree with TRBD2. The length of the CDR3 is 15 residues. Trimming took 3 bases from V and 4 from J; bases not matched to a gene: 5. In germline, CDR1 is SGHTA, CDR2 FQGNSA. This CDR3 is CASSFIGGGADTQYF. The CDR3 DNA follows: TGTGCCAGCAGCTTCATTGGCGGGGGGGCAGATACGCAGTATTTT.

The gene calls are TRBV10-3 and TRBJ2-4; D is perhaps TRBD2 (5 bases). Germline V gene lookup returns CDR1 ENHRY and CDR2 SYGVKD. CDR3 length: 13 residues. V was shortened by 5 bases and J by 6 bases, with 11 bases between the two germline ends. The CDR3 protein is CAISKAEGNIQYF. The CDR3 nucleotides read TGTGCCATCAGTAAGGCCGAGGGAAACATTCAGTACTTC.

The gene calls are TRBV29-1 and TRBJ1-2, with a tentative D call TRBD1 (6 bases). Trimming cost V 7 bases and J 6 bases, with 15 bases left between them. CDR1 and CDR2 from the germline V gene are SQVTM and ANQGSEA. This CDR3 is 12 amino acids long. CDR3 in amino acids: CSAWTVKDGYTF. The CDR3 DNA reads TGCAGCGCATGGACAGTGAAAGATGGCTACACCTTC.

The chain links TRBV28 to TRBJ1-4; 8 positions agree with TRBD1. Germline V gene lookup returns CDR1 MDHEN and CDR2 SYDVKM. The CDR3 loop spans 13 amino acids. The V segment lost 6 bases and the J segment 8 bases; nucleotides outside the gene matches: 5. The CDR3 bases are TGTGCCAGCAGACGGACAGGGAGGGAAAAACTGTTTTTT. Amino acid sequence: CASRRTGREKLFF.

The chain employs TRBV11-2 and TRBJ2-3, with 7 bases identical to TRBD2. This CDR3 is built from 14 residues. Trimming took 5 bases from V and 3 from J; bases not matched to a gene: 5. Germline V lookup: CDR1 SGHAT, CDR2 FQNNGV. CDR3 sequence (DNA): TGTGCCAGCAGCCTAGCGGCGCGGACAGATACGCAGTATTTT. Encoded protein: CASSLAARTDTQYF.